Listed here are 12 T cell receptor beta chains from one sample, sequenced in a study of tumor-infiltrating lymphocytes in primary liver carcinoma (dated by TCRdb to the late 2010s). Without any cell sorting, total RNA and DNA were extracted together from around 20-30 mg of bulk tissue using the AllPrep DNA/RNA mini kit. Instrument used: Illumina HiSeq 2500. A constant-region primer and ProtoScript II reverse transcriptase were used to reverse-transcribe TCRbeta-specific cDNA from approximately 450 ng total RNA. TCRbeta libraries were built with three nested multiplex PCR rounds, a slightly modified ARM-PCR procedure. Each of the first two PCR rounds ran for nine to eleven cycles and used multiplex TRBV1-TRBV30 forward primers together with a Cbeta reverse primer. TCRdb reworked the public reads: Q25 trimming with fastp, MiXCR clone assembly, productive beta chains retained. One record per CDR3 amino acid sequence lists the most common genes and DNA. This sample comprises approximately 80,000 distinct CDR3 sequences, 69% of them detected only once. The biggest ten clones account for more than 25% of the sample.

Sequenced material: tumor-adjacent normal liver tissue. Receptors originate from a man aged 35-49 years with primary liver carcinoma and hepatitis B virus infection.

V gene TRBV5-4 combines with J gene TRBJ2-3; possibly TRBD1 for D (6 bases). This CDR3 has 13 residues. V shed 3 bases and J shed 4 bases, with 9 bases lying between them. The germline gives CDR1 SGHNT, CDR2 YYREEE (reference sequence). The CDR3 DNA reads TGTGCCAGCAGCTCCCGACAGGCAGATACGCAGTATTTT. Protein: CASSSRQADTQYF.

This clonotype has only a few counts. The junction departs from germline at one end; a sequencing error may be responsible. The gene calls are TRBV5-4 and TRBJ2-2; D is uncertain. The germline CDR1 and CDR2 sequences are SGHNT and YYREEE (reference sequence). The CDR3 extends over 14 amino acids. The CDR3 nucleotides read TGTGCCAGCGGCTTTGATGAGCGCACCGGGGAGCTGTTTTTT. Its translation is CASGFDERTGELFF.

As for this clonotype: This CDR3 fails to terminate in the conserved phenylalanine or tryptophan, so it likely reflects a read error. CDR3 protein: CARSSGLSQYL. CDR3 DNA: TGTGCCCGCAGTTCGGGGTTATCGCAGTATCTT. The rearrangement joins TRBV25-1 to TRBJ2-3; perhaps TRBD2 as D (5 bases). This CDR3 contains 11 residues. Germline loops: CDR1 MGHDK, CDR2 SYGVNS.

To note about this clonotype: The germline gene is not matched at one end of the junction; a read error may be the cause. The chain links TRBV11-2 to TRBJ2-7, with no clear D. Germline-derived CDR1 and CDR2 are SGHAT and FQNNGV. The CDR3 is 13 amino acids. CDR3 in amino acids: CASGFNGSYEQYF. The CDR3 DNA reads as TGTGCCAGCGGCTTTAATGGCTCCTACGAGCAGTATTTC.

By share, this clonotype ranks as medium-sized. V is TRBV11-2 and J is TRBJ1-1; TRBD1 matches 7 bases. CDR3 length: 17 residues. The J segment lost 4 bases and the V segment lost 1 base, leaving 12 bases of the junction unmatched. Germline V lookup: CDR1 SGHAT, CDR2 FQNNGV. The CDR3 coding sequence is TGTGCCAGCAGCTTAGTCCCCTTAAACAGGGGTGGCACTGAAGCTTTCTTT. It is translated as CASSLVPLNRGGTEAFF.

The chain has TRBV29-1 and TRBJ2-1; D ambiguous. The CDR3 extends over 13 amino acids. CDR1 SQVTM and CDR2 ANQGSEA come from the germline V gene. Trimming took off 1 base at V and 9 bases at J, with 13 bases between the two ends. The DNA of the CDR3 is TGCAGCGTTGAAGTTTCGAGTTTAGGTGAGCAGTTCTTC. This codes for CSVEVSSLGEQFF.

This clonotype showed up just a few times. A read error may be the cause here, since a much bigger clone is one base away. This rearrangement joins TRBV28 to TRBJ1-1; 7 nucleotides agree with TRBD1. The V gene's germline CDR1 is MDHEN and CDR2 SYDVKM. This CDR3 comprises 14 residues. The CDR3 region has the DNA TGTGTCAGCAGTTTCCCAAGGGGGCTATCTGAAGCTTTCTTT. Residues: CVSSFPRGLSEAFF.

This clonotype was seen many times. The chain recombines TRBV30 with TRBJ2-5; D is possibly TRBD2 (6 bases). Trimming removed 1 base from V and 1 base from J, with 13 bases in between. This CDR3 is 15 amino acids long. Germline CDR1 is GTSNPN and CDR2 is SVGIG (reference sequence). As DNA, the CDR3 is TGTGCCTGGAGTGCCTTTGCGGGATTCCAAGAGACCCAGTACTTC. This codes for CAWSAFAGFQETQYF.

Points on this clonotype: Germline is not matched at one junction end, which may reflect a read error. The chain couples TRBV6-2 or TRBV6-3 to TRBJ2-7; D might be TRBD1 (5 bases). Germline CDR1 is MNHEY and CDR2 is SVGEGT. The CDR3 length is 14 residues. In DNA, the CDR3 is TGTACCAGCAGATGGGAAGGGGCCGTGAACGAGCAGTACTTC. Amino acids: CTSRWEGAVNEQYF.

This clonotype came up a few times. At one end, the junction sequence differs from germline, possibly due to a read error. V usage is TRBV2 and J usage is TRBJ2-1, with 12 positions matching TRBD2. The germline CDR1 and CDR2 sequences are SNHLY and FYNNEI. The CDR3 is 15 amino acids. The CDR3: CASSGTASGRGEQFF. The CDR3 region has the DNA TGTGCTAGCAGTGGTACGGCTAGCGGGAGGGGTGAGCAGTTCTTC.

Of note for this clonotype: One end of the junction does not line up with germline, which may come from a read error. The chain combines TRBV4-3 with TRBJ2-2, with D perhaps TRBD2 (6 bases). The CDR3 is 18 residues long. Germline V gene sequence: CDR1 LGHNA, CDR2 YSLEER. The CDR3 is CVSSQVRSGSLGTGELFF. CDR3 bases: TGCGTCAGCAGCCAAGTGAGGTCCGGGAGCTTAGGGACCGGGGAGCTGTTTTTT.

As to this clonotype: A read error may be the cause here, since a much bigger clone is one base away. The chain joins TRBV28 to TRBJ2-3; 7 nucleotides line up with TRBD2. Germline V lookup: CDR1 MDHEN, CDR2 SYDVKM. Trimming took 2 bases from V and 3 from J; bases not matched to a gene: 8. The CDR3 extends over 16 amino acids. CDR3 region: CASSLGWEGWTDTQYF. The CDR3 DNA follows: TGTGCCAGCAGTTTAGGATGGGAGGGTTGGACAGATACGCAGTATTTT. Drawing the rest from reference TRBV28 and TRBJ2-3, the complete variable domain is DVKVTQSSRYLVKRTGEKVFLECVQDMDHENMFWYRQDPGLGLRLIYFSYDVKMKEKGDIPEGYSVSREKKERFSLILESASTNQTSMYLCASSLGWEGWTDTQYFGPGTRLTVL.